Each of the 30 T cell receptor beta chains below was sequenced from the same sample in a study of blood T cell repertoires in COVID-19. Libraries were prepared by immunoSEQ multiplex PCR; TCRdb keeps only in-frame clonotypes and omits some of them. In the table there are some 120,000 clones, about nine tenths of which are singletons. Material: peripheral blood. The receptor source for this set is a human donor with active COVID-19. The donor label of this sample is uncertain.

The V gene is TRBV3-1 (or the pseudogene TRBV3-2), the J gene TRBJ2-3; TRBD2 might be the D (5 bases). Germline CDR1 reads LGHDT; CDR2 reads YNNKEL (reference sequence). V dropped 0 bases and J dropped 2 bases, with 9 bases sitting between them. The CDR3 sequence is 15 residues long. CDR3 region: CASSQDSGDTDTQYF. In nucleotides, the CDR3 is TGTGCCAGCAGCCAAGACTCCGGGGACACAGATACGCAGTATTTT.

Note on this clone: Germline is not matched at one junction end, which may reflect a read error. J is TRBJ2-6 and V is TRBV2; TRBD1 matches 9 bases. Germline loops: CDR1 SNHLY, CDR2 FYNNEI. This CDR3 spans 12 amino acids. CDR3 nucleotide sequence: TGTGCCAGCAGCGGACAGGGGCGCAGCATCAATTTC. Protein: CASSGQGRSINF.

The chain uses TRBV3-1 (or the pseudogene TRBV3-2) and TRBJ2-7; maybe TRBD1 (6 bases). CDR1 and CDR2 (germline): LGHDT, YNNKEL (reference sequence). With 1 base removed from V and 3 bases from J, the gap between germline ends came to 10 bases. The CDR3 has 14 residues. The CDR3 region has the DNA TGTGCCAGCAGCCAAGTCCAGGGGCACTACGAGCAGTACTTC. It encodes CASSQVQGHYEQYF.

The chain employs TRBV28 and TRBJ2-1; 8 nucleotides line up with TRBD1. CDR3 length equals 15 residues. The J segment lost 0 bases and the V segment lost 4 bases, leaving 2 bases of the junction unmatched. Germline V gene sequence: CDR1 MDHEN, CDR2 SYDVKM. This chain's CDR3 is CASSWDRSSYNEQFF. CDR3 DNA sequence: TGTGCCAGCAGTTGGGACAGGAGCTCCTACAATGAGCAGTTCTTC. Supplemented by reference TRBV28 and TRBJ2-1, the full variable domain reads DVKVTQSSRYLVKRTGEKVFLECVQDMDHENMFWYRQDPGLGLRLIYFSYDVKMKEKGDIPEGYSVSREKKERFSLILESASTNQTSMYLCASSWDRSSYNEQFFGPGTRLTVL.

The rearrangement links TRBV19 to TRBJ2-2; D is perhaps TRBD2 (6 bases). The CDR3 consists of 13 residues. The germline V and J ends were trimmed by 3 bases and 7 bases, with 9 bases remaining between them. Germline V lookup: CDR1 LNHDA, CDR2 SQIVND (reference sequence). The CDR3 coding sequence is TGTGCCAGTAGTATGGGAGGTTACGGGGAGCTGTTTTTT. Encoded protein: CASSMGGYGELFF.

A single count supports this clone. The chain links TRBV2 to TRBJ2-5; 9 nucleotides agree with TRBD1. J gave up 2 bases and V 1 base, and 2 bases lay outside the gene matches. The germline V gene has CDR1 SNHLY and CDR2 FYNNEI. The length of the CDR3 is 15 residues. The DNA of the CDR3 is TGTGCCAGCAGTGAAGGGGGACAGGGACAAGAGACCCAGTACTTC. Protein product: CASSEGGQGQETQYF.

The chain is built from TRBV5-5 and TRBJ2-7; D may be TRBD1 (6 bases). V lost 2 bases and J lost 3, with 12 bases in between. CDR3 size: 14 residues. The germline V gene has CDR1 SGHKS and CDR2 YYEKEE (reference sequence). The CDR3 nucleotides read TGTGCCAGCAGCTTTTTGGCAGGGGACTACGAGCAGTACTTC. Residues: CASSFLAGDYEQYF. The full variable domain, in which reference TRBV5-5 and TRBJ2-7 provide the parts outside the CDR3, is DAGVTQSPTHLIKTRGQQVTLRCSPISGHKSVSWYQQVLGQGPQFIFQYYEKEERGRGNFPDRFSARQFPNYSSELNVNALLLGDSALYLCASSFLAGDYEQYFGPGTRLTVT.

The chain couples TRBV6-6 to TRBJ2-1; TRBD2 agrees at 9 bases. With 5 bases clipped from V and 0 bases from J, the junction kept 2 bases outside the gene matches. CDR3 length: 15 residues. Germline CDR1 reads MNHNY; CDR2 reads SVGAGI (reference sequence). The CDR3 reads CASSLSGGSYNEQFF. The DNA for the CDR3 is TGTGCCAGCAGTCTTAGCGGGGGCTCCTACAATGAGCAGTTCTTC.

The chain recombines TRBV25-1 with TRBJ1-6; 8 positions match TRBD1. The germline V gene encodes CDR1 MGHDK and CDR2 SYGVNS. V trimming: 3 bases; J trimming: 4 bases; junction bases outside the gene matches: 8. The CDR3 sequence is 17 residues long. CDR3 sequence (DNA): TGTGCCAGCAGTGATTTCGGTGGACAGGGATATAATTCACCCCTCCACTTT. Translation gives CASSDFGGQGYNSPLHF.

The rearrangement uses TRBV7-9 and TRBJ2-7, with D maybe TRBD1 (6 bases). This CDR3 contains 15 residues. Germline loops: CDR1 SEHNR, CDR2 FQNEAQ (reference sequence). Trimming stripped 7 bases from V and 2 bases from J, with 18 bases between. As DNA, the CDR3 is TGTGCCAGCACGCCCACCGGGCCAGGGGCCTACGAGCAGTACTTC. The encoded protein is CASTPTGPGAYEQYF.

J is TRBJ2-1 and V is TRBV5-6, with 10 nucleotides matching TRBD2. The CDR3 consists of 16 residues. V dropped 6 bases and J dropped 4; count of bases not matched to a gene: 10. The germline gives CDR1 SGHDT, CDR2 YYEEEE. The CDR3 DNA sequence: TGTGCCAGCAAGGTGATGACTAGCGGGTCTTACAATGAGCAGTTCTTC. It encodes CASKVMTSGSYNEQFF.

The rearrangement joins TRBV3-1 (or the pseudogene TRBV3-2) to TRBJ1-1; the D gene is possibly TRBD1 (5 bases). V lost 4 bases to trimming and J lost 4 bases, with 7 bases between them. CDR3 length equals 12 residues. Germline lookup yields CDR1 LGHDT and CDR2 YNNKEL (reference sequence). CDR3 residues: CASSRRVTEAFF. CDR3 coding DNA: TGTGCCAGCAGCCGCAGGGTCACTGAAGCTTTCTTT.

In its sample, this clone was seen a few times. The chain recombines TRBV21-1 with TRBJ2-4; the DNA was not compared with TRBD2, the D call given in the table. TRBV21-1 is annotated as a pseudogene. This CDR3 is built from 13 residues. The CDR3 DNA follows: TGTGCCAGCAGCAAACCGGTCCCGAACATTCAGTACTTC. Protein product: CASSKPVPNIQYF.

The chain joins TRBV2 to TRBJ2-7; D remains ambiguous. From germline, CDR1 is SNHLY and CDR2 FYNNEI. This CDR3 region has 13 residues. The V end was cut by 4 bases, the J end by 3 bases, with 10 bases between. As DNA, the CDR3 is TGTGCCAGCAGTGGGAACAGATTCTACGAGCAGTACTTC. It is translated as CASSGNRFYEQYF.

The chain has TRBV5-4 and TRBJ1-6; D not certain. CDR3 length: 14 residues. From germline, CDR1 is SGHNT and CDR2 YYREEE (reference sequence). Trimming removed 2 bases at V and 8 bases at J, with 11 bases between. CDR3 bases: TGTGCCAGCAGCTTACGACCACGGGATTCACCCCTCCACTTT. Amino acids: CASSLRPRDSPLHF.

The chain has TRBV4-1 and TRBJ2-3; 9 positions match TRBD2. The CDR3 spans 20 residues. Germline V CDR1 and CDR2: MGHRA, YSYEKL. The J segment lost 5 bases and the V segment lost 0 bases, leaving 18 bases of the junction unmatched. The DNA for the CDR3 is TGCGCCAGCAGCCAAGATTTCAAGGAAGCGGGGGGACTTTACGGAGATACGCAGTATTTT. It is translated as CASSQDFKEAGGLYGDTQYF.

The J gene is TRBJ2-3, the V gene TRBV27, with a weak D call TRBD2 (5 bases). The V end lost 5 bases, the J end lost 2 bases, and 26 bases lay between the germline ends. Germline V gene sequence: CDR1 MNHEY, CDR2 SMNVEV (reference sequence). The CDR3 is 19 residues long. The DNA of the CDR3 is TGTGCCAGCAGTCTGCTTGAGGACCTTCGACTATACCACACAGATACGCAGTATTTT. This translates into CASSLLEDLRLYHTDTQYF.

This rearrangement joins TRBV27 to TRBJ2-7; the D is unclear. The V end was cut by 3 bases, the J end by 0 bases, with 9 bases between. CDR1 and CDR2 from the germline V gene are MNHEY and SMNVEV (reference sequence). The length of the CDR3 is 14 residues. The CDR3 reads CASSLAPNSYEQYF. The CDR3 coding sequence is TGTGCCAGCAGTTTGGCACCGAACTCCTACGAGCAGTACTTC.

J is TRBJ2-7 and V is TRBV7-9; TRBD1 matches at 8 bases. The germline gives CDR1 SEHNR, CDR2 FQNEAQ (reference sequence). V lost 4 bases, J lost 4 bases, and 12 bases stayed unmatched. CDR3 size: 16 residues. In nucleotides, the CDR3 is TGTGCCAGCAGCTCCAGGGGGGCGACAGGGGCGTACGAGCAGTACTTC. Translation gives CASSSRGATGAYEQYF.

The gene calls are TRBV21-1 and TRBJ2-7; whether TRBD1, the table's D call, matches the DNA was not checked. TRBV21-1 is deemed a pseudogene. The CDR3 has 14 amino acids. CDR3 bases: TGTGCCAGCAGCCACTGGACAGGGGACTACGAGCAGTACTTC. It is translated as CASSHWTGDYEQYF.

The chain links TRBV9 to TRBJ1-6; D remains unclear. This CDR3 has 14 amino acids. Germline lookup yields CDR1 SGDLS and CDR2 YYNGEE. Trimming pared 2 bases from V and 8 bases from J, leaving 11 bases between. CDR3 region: CASSVTIHDSPLHF. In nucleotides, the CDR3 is TGTGCCAGCAGCGTCACAATACATGATTCACCCCTCCACTTT.

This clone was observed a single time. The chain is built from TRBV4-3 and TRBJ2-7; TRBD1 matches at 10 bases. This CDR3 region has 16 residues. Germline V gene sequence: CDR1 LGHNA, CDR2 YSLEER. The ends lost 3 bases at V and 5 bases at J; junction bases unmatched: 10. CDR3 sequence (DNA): TGCGCCAGCAGCCACCGGGCGGGACAGGGGTCCGACGAGCAGTACTTC. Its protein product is CASSHRAGQGSDEQYF.

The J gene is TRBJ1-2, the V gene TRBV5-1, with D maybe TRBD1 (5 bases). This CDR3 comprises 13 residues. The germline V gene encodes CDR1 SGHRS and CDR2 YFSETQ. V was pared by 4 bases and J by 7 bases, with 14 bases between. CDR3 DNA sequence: TGCGCCAGCAGCAGACCGGGGGAGGGTGGCTACACCTTC. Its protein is CASSRPGEGGYTF.

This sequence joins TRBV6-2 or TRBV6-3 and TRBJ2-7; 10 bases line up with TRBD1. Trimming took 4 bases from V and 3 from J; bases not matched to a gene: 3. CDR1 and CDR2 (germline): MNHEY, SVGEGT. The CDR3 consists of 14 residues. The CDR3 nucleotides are TGTGCCAGCAGTTGGGGACAGGGGTTCTACGAGCAGTACTTC. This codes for CASSWGQGFYEQYF.

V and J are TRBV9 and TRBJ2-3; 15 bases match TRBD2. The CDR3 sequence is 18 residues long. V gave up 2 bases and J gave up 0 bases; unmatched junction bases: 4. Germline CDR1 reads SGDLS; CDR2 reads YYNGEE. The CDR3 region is CASSVGLAGGLSTDTQYF. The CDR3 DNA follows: TGTGCCAGCAGCGTCGGACTAGCGGGGGGGCTAAGCACAGATACGCAGTATTTT.

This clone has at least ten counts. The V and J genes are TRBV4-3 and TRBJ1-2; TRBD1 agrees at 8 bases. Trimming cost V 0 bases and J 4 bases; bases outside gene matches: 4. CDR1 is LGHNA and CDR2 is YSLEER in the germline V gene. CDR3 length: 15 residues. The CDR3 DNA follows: TGCGCCAGCAGCCAAGATTGGCAGGGGGCCTATGGCTACACCTTC. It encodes CASSQDWQGAYGYTF.

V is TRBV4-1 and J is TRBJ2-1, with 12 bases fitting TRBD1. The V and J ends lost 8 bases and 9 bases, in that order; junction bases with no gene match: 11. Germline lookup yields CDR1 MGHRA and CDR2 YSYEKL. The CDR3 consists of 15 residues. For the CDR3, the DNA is TGCGCCAGCGGATGGTTCGGGACAGGGGGCACTGAGCAGTTCTTC. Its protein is CASGWFGTGGTEQFF.

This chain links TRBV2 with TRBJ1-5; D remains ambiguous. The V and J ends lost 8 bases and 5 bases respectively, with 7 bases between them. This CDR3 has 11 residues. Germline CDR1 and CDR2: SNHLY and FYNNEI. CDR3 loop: CASGRDQPQHF. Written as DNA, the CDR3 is TGTGCCAGCGGGAGAGATCAGCCCCAGCATTTT. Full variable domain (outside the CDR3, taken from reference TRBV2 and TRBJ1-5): EPEVTQTPSHQVTQMGQEVILRCVPISNHLYFYWYRQILGQKVEFLVSFYNNEISEKSEIFDDQFSVERPDGSNFTLKIRSTKLEDSAMYFCASGRDQPQHFGDGTRLSIL.

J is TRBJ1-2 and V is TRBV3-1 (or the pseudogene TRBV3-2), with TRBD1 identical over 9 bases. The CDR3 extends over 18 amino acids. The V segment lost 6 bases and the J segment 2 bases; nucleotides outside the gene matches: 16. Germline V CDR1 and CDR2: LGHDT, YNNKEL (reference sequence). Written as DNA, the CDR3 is TGTGCCAGCAGACAACCCGGGACAGGGTATGAGAAGAACTATGGCTACACCTTC. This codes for CASRQPGTGYEKNYGYTF.

The CDR3 region has the DNA TGTGCCAGCAGCTATACCCGACAGAAGAATCAGCCCCAGCATTTT. Encoded protein: CASSYTRQKNQPQHF. J is TRBJ1-5 and V is TRBV7-9, with D tentatively TRBD1 (5 bases). Trimming cost V 4 bases and J 4 bases, with 14 bases left between them. CDR3 size: 15 residues. Looked up from germline, CDR1 is SEHNR and CDR2 is FQNEAQ (reference sequence).